This TCR beta chain was obtained from a study of post-analysis software for immune sequencing data. Unique molecular identifiers tagged the TCR beta cDNA libraries. TCRdb reprocessed the PCR reads via MiXCR and lists one record per CDR3 protein. The table lists around 400,000 distinct CDR3 sequences, 35% to 45% of them singletons. Notes on this clonotype: Antigen unknown.

The CDR3 sequence is 18 residues long. Germline V gene data show CDR1 as SGHAT and CDR2 as FQNNGV. Trimming removed 0 bases from V and 3 bases from J; junction bases left unmatched: 8. Study-wide findings and caveats: Samples from a shared batch, those prepared together, strongly co-clustered by F measure. Normalized Chao1 diversity was significantly lower in multiple sclerosis patients than in controls. The study found TRBV5-6, TRBV5-1 and TRBV20-1 among roughly 5 TRBV segments more frequent in patients than controls.

V is TRBV11-2 and J is TRBJ2-1, with 10 nucleotides matching TRBD2. Sequenced: blood. This clonotype originated in a girl aged 2-10 years with multiple sclerosis. The CDR3 is CASSLEAGGPLSYNEQFF. The CDR3 DNA follows: TGTGCCAGCAGCTTAGAAGCGGGAGGGCCGTTGAGCTACAATGAGCAGTTCTTC.